This is a list of T cell receptor beta chains from one sample in a study of control samples from healthy donors and cancer patients. Assay: immunoSEQ multiplex PCR; the TCRdb copy retains only in-frame clones and omits some. This sample carries over 150,000 clones, 95% to 96% of them seen once, and the ten largest clones take just over 1%. Specimen: blood. These receptors were obtained from a woman aged 30 to 39 in good health. The conserved cysteine and the conserved F or W are not part of the CDR3 here. The D gene is left open where the match is weak.

CDR3aa	d_gene	v_gene
ASSHLGQKLNEKLF	-	TRBV7-9
ASSPDSNQPQH	-	TRBV6-4
ASISGGWDQPQH	-	TRBV6-5
ASSQVTGVRQPQH	-	TRBV4-1
ASSVDYTTYEQY	-	TRBV9
ASSLITGVFEQF	TRBD1	TRBV6-5
ASSQSRAGGDLGETQY	TRBD2	TRBV23-1
ASSPGTGTDEKLF	TRBD1	TRBV9
ASKVRGGPGNEQF	TRBD2	TRBV19
ASSQDGLGNYGYT	-	TRBV4-1
ASTSGGVSPLH	-	TRBV28
ASTGAYSYEQY	-	TRBV2
ASSLRPGAGYGYT	-	TRBV7-9
ASSRGTYEQY	-	TRBV6-5
ASSYSNELSYGYT	-	TRBV6-5
ASSGGGNFNRDNEKLF	-	TRBV5-6
ASSHRSGTYRAFYEQY	TRBD2	TRBV7-9
ASISAGANTGELF	TRBD2	TRBV6-5